The 24 T cell receptor beta chains below come from one sample, sequenced in a study of blood T cells in healthy people across ages. The use of a sample-barcoded 5' primer and a J-beta primer mix characterized a second PCR of about 7 to 12 cycles. MiXCR was run by TCRdb on the 5' RACE reads, yielding one entry per CDR3 protein. The sample holds about 640,000 distinct CDR3 sequences; roughly 53% are singletons and the top ten take 30% to 40%. Sequencing input: blood. The origin of the receptors is a man aged 55 to 70 in good health.

The count of this clonotype is one. The chain joins TRBV29-1 to TRBJ2-1, with 7 bases that match TRBD2. V was pared by 7 bases and J by 10 bases, with 13 bases of the junction left unmatched. Germline V gene sequence: CDR1 SQVTM, CDR2 ANQGSEA. This CDR3 is 13 amino acids long. The CDR3 is CSASLAPAWEQFF. DNA for the CDR3: TGCAGCGCTTCACTAGCGCCCGCTTGGGAGCAGTTCTTC.

V is TRBV21-1 and J is TRBJ1-2; the D call of TRBD1 is as the table states it, not checked on the DNA. TRBV21-1 is given as a pseudogene. The CDR3 is 18 amino acids. CDR3 sequence reads: CASSKAGTASAYNYGYTF. In nucleotides, the CDR3 is TGTGCCAGCAGCAAAGCTGGGACAGCAAGTGCATATAACTATGGCTACACCTTC.

This chain links TRBV28 with TRBJ2-5, with D possibly matching TRBD2 (5 bases). V lost 7 bases to trimming and J lost 7 bases, with 19 bases between them. The CDR3 loop spans 14 amino acids. The germline V gene encodes CDR1 MDHEN and CDR2 SYDVKM. CDR3 in DNA: TGTGCCAGCACTCCAATGAAGGGAGCAGGGACCCAGTACTTC. Protein: CASTPMKGAGTQYF.

V and J are TRBV20-1 and TRBJ2-7, with a tentative D call TRBD2 (5 bases). The CDR3 runs 12 residues. The germline V and J ends were trimmed by 3 bases and 5 bases, with 11 bases remaining between them. Germline loops: CDR1 DFQATT, CDR2 SNEGSKA (reference sequence). The CDR3 DNA reads as TGCAGTGCTAGTGGGAGCCGGGACGAGCAGTACTTC. Amino acid sequence: CSASGSRDEQYF.

The chain has TRBV7-8 and TRBJ2-3; 7 nucleotides line up with TRBD2. CDR3 length: 16 residues. Germline CDR1 SGHVS, CDR2 FQNEAQ. The V gene end was trimmed by 0 bases and the J gene end by 3 bases; junction bases not matched to a gene: 6. The CDR3: CASSLALTGLTDTQYF. The CDR3 nucleotides read TGTGCCAGCAGCTTAGCGCTAACGGGACTAACAGATACGCAGTATTTT.

The chain couples TRBV6-5 to TRBJ2-1, with D perhaps matching TRBD2 (6 bases). This CDR3 comprises 15 residues. CDR1 is MNHEY, CDR2 SVGAGI, per germline. Trimming shortened V by 0 bases and J by 2 bases, and 8 bases separated the two germline ends. In DNA form, the CDR3 reads TGTGCCAGCAGTTACTCCGCGGGGCCCTACAATGAGCAGTTCTTC. Translated: CASSYSAGPYNEQFF.

V and J are TRBV6-5 and TRBJ2-4, with 10 bases identical to TRBD1. Germline CDR1 is MNHEY and CDR2 is SVGAGI. Unmatched junction bases numbered 10, after V lost 5 bases and J lost 6 bases. This CDR3 spans 16 amino acids. The CDR3 sequence: CASSRSGTGVTNIQYF. The CDR3 region has the DNA TGTGCCAGCAGTAGGAGCGGGACAGGGGTCACAAACATTCAGTACTTC.

V and J are TRBV12-3 or TRBV12-4 and TRBJ2-7; TRBD2 is a possible D gene (5 bases). V lost 0 bases, J lost 2 bases, and 14 bases lay in between. The CDR3 covers 16 residues. CDR3 DNA sequence: TGTGCCAGCAGTTTAGCTTGGACTTCGAGGCCCTACGAGCAGTACTTC. This codes for CASSLAWTSRPYEQYF.

In the case of this clonotype: Possible read error: a much larger clone is one base away. This chain uses TRBV5-5 with TRBJ2-7; tentatively, D is TRBD1 or TRBD2 (5 bases each). Matching the DNA end better, TRBJ2-5 makes the J call doubtful. The CDR3 has 16 amino acids. Germline V CDR1 and CDR2: SGHKS, YYEKEE (reference sequence). In DNA, the CDR3 is TGTGCCAGCAGCTTGGAACAGTTCGGGGACCAAGCGACCCAGTACTTC. Its protein is CASSLEQFGDQATQYF.

This clonotype came up a few times. The chain is built from TRBV3-1 and TRBJ2-5; TRBD2 matches 7 bases. V lost 4 bases, J lost 5 bases, and 10 bases stayed unmatched. The CDR3 is 15 residues long. CDR1 LGHDT and CDR2 YNNKEL come from the germline V gene (reference sequence). The CDR3 is CASSRTTSFVETQYF. The CDR3 DNA is TGTGCCAGCAGCCGAACGACTAGCTTCGTCGAGACCCAGTACTTC.

The chain has TRBV28 and TRBJ1-2, with a tentative D call TRBD1 (5 bases). V was shortened by 7 bases and J by 6 bases, with 15 bases between the two germline ends. This CDR3 spans 13 amino acids. The germline CDR1 and CDR2 sequences are MDHEN and SYDVKM. In nucleotides, the CDR3 is TGTGCCAGCACCGGGAGGCGGGGGAATGGCTACACCTTC. It encodes CASTGRRGNGYTF.

In regard to this clonotype: The junction shows a germline mismatch at one end, possibly a read error. This chain connects TRBV15 to TRBJ1-2, with D unresolved. Germline V gene sequence: CDR1 LNHNV, CDR2 YYDKDF (reference sequence). The CDR3 is 13 residues long. The CDR3 sequence is CATSLSGNYGYTF. DNA for the CDR3: TGCGCCACCAGCTTGTCTGGGAACTATGGCTACACCTTC.

The V call is TRBV20-1, the J call TRBJ1-4, with D possibly being TRBD1 (6 bases). The germline V gene encodes CDR1 DFQATT and CDR2 SNEGSKA (reference sequence). This CDR3 has 14 amino acids. Trimming left V 5 bases short and J 7 bases short, with 17 bases between. The CDR3 region is CSASGARGGEKLFF. The CDR3, as DNA: TGCAGTGCTTCTGGGGCTCGAGGGGGTGAAAAACTGTTTTTT.

The CDR3 DNA reads as TGTGCCATCAGGACTAGCGGGGGGGCTAGAGATACGCAGTATTTT. It is translated as CAIRTSGGARDTQYF. This chain connects TRBV10-3 to TRBJ2-3, with 14 positions matching TRBD2. Germline V gene lookup returns CDR1 ENHRY and CDR2 SYGVKD. This CDR3 spans 15 amino acids. The J segment lost 5 bases and the V segment lost 6 bases, leaving 4 bases of the junction unmatched.

In this sample, this clonotype turned up a few times. The chain employs TRBV6-5 and TRBJ2-1; D not resolved. V lost 0 bases, J lost 5 bases, and 8 bases lay in between. Germline values: CDR1 MNHEY, CDR2 SVGAGI. This CDR3 spans 14 amino acids. Here the CDR3 DNA reads TGTGCCAGCAGTTACTCGAATAGGAACAATGAGCAGTTCTTC. It codes for CASSYSNRNNEQFF.

J is TRBJ1-1 and V is TRBV10-3, with D perhaps TRBD1 (5 bases). The CDR3 totals 14 residues. V was clipped by 10 bases and J by 11 bases, with 26 bases between them. CDR1 and CDR2 from the germline V gene are ENHRY and SYGVKD. Written as DNA, the CDR3 is TGTGCCACCGTACCCTCGCTGACAGCTCTTCAGGCTTTCTTT. Encoded protein: CATVPSLTALQAFF.

About this clonotype: Relative to the germline gene, one junction end is altered; a read error may explain this. This chain's CDR3 is CTSSGSANYGYTF. Here the CDR3 DNA reads TGTACCAGTAGTGGTTCAGCTAACTATGGCTACACCTTC. The chain recombines TRBV19 with TRBJ1-2; D is unclear. The CDR3 sequence is 13 residues long. Per the germline V gene, CDR1 is LNHDA and CDR2 is SQIVND (reference sequence). The full variable domain, in which reference TRBV19 and TRBJ1-2 provide the parts outside the CDR3, is DGGITQSPKYLFRKEGQNVTLSCEQNLNHDAMYWYRQDPGQGLRLIYYSQIVNDFQKGDIAEGYSVSREKKESFPLTVTSAQKNPTAFYLCTSSGSANYGYTFGSGTRLTVV.

The V and J genes are TRBV2 and TRBJ2-5; 12 nucleotides line up with TRBD2. CDR3 length equals 19 residues. Looked up from germline, CDR1 is SNHLY and CDR2 is FYNNEI. J gave up 3 bases and V 7 bases, and 18 bases lay outside the gene matches. The DNA for the CDR3 is TGTGCCAGCAAAAAGGGGACTAGCGGGTTCCGGTTAGAAGAAGAGACCCAGTACTTC. Protein: CASKKGTSGFRLEEETQYF.

This clonotype showed up just a few times. Given a much more abundant clone one base away, this may be a read error. The chain is built from TRBV25-1 and TRBJ2-1; D possibly corresponds to TRBD1 (7 bases). The CDR3 has 15 residues. Between the trimmed V and J ends, which lost 9 bases and 7 bases, there was a span of 22 bases. Germline CDR1 and CDR2: MGHDK and SYGVNS. CDR3 nucleotides: TGTGCCAGTCAGCTAGCGACAGGGCCGGGAAATGAGCAGTTCTTC. Translation gives CASQLATGPGNEQFF.

This chain uses TRBV5-5 with TRBJ2-4; the D gene is possibly TRBD1 (5 bases). Germline-derived CDR1 and CDR2 are SGHKS and YYEKEE (reference sequence). V was shortened by 4 bases and J by 0 bases, with 11 bases between the two germline ends. The CDR3 contains 15 residues. The CDR3 DNA is TGTGCCAGCAGCACGGACACACTAGCCAAAAACATTCAGTACTTC. This sequence encodes CASSTDTLAKNIQYF. Variable domain in full (rest from reference TRBV5-5 and TRBJ2-4): DAGVTQSPTHLIKTRGQQVTLRCSPISGHKSVSWYQQVLGQGPQFIFQYYEKEERGRGNFPDRFSARQFPNYSSELNVNALLLGDSALYLCASSTDTLAKNIQYFGAGTRLSVL.

This clonotype was seen just once. The chain combines TRBV4-2 with TRBJ1-2, with D tentatively TRBD1 (5 bases). Germline V gives CDR1 LGHNA, CDR2 YNFKEQ. The V end was cut by 1 base, the J end by 10 bases, with 13 bases between. This CDR3 has 13 residues. The CDR3 loop is CASSQVGVGPYTF. CDR3 sequence (DNA): TGTGCCAGCAGCCAAGTGGGAGTGGGGCCCTACACCTTC.

This clonotype was seen a handful of times. The V and J genes are TRBV7-9 and TRBJ2-1, with TRBD1 matching 9 bases. V dropped 5 bases and J dropped 7; count of bases not matched to a gene: 6. The CDR3 is made up of 14 amino acids. The V gene's germline CDR1 is SEHNR and CDR2 FQNEAQ (reference sequence). The CDR3 bases are TGTGCCAGCAGCCCGAAGGACAGGGGAAATGAGCAGTTCTTC. It encodes CASSPKDRGNEQFF.

The gene calls are TRBV3-1 and TRBJ1-1; 11 positions agree with TRBD1. Per germline, CDR1 LGHDT and CDR2 YNNKEL (reference sequence). The CDR3 extends over 16 amino acids. V was pared by 3 bases and J by 5 bases, with 8 bases of the junction left unmatched. This chain's CDR3 is CASSQHAGTGGTEAFF. The CDR3 DNA reads TGTGCCAGCAGCCAGCACGCCGGGACAGGGGGGACTGAAGCTTTCTTT. Together with reference TRBV3-1 and TRBJ1-1, the CDR3 gives the full variable domain: DTAVSQTPKYLVTQMGNDKSIKCEQNLGHDTMYWYKQDSKKFLKIMFSYNNKELIINETVPNRFSPKSPDKAHLNLHINSLELGDSAVYFCASSQHAGTGGTEAFFGQGTRLTVV.

There are a few counts of this clonotype. This chain joins TRBV7-8 and TRBJ2-7; D is tentatively TRBD1 or TRBD2 (5 bases each). The CDR3 runs to 19 residues. V was cut by 0 bases and J by 0 bases, with 21 bases left in between. The V gene's germline CDR1 is SGHVS and CDR2 FQNEAQ. CDR3 residues: CASSLAFGGSNIRSYEQYF. Here the CDR3 DNA reads TGTGCCAGCAGCTTAGCGTTTGGGGGTTCTAACATTCGCTCCTACGAGCAGTACTTC. The full variable domain, in which reference TRBV7-8 and TRBJ2-7 provide the parts outside the CDR3, is GAGVSQSPRYKVAKRGQDVALRCDPISGHVSLFWYQQALGQGPEFLTYFQNEAQLDKSGLPSDRFFAERPEGSVSTLKIQRTQQEDSAVYLCASSLAFGGSNIRSYEQYFGPGTRLTVT.